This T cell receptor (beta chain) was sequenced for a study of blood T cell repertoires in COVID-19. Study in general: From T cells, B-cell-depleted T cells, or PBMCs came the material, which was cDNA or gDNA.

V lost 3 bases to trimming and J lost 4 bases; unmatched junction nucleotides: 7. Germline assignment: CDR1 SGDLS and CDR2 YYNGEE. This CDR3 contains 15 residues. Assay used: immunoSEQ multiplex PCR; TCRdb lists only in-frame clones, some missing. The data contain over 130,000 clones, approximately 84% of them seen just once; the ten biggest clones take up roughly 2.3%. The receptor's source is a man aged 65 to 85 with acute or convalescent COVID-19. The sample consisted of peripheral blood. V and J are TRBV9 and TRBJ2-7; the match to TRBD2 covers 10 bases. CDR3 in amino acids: CASSALAGSPYEQYF. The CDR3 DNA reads TGTGCCAGCAGCGCACTAGCGGGGTCCCCTTACGAGCAGTACTTC.